The 12 T cell receptor beta chains presented below share a single source sample, sequenced in a study of blood T cell repertoires in COVID-19. Sequencing was performed with immunoSEQ multiplex PCR; in TCRdb, only in-frame clones are kept and a portion is missing. The sample lists a few hundred thousand clones, around 84% occurring once. The specimen was PBMCs or T cells enriched from blood (not recorded which). The receptors shown here come from a man aged 30 to 39 who had recovered from COVID-19.

The chain is built from TRBV28 and TRBJ1-1, with D perhaps matching TRBD1 (6 bases). Trimming removed 6 bases at V and 0 bases at J, with 11 bases between. This CDR3 is built from 14 residues. CDR1 and CDR2 from the germline V gene are MDHEN and SYDVKM. The CDR3 spells CASSQGGLNTEAFF. The DNA of the CDR3 is TGTGCCAGCAGCCAAGGGGGACTGAACACTGAAGCTTTCTTT.

As for this clone: At one of its ends the junction is not consistent with the germline gene, which may arise from a read error. The chain joins TRBV6-5 to TRBJ1-3; D is undetermined. The CDR3 has 15 residues. Germline-derived CDR1 and CDR2 are MNHEY and SVGAGI. The CDR3 sequence: CAGSYSSGLQNTIYF. The CDR3 DNA is TGTGCCGGCAGTTACTCGAGCGGACTTCAAAACACCATATATTTT.

V and J are TRBV21-1 and TRBJ1-6. TRBV21-1 is a pseudogene. CDR3 size: 13 residues. The CDR3 reads CASTQAGRSPLHF. CDR3 DNA sequence: TGTGCCAGCACCCAAGCGGGGAGGTCACCCCTCCACTTT.

This clone appeared once. The chain recombines TRBV30 with TRBJ2-7; D gene ambiguous. The CDR3 extends over 11 amino acids. Germline-derived CDR1 and CDR2 are GTSNPN and SVGIG (reference sequence). Trimming took 0 bases from V and 4 from J, leaving 4 bases between them. CDR3 region: CAWSVQYEQYF. The CDR3 region has the DNA TGTGCCTGGAGTGTACAATACGAGCAGTACTTC.

The chain combines TRBV11-3 with TRBJ2-7; 7 positions agree with TRBD2. J gave up 4 bases and V 2 bases, and 11 bases lay outside the gene matches. The CDR3 runs 16 residues. The germline V gene has CDR1 SGHNT and CDR2 YENEEA. The CDR3 bases are TGTGCCAGCAGCTTAACATCCGGCGGGAGTGTGTACGAGCAGTACTTC. This encodes CASSLTSGGSVYEQYF.

J is TRBJ1-3 and V is TRBV28, with TRBD1 matching over 8 bases. Germline-derived CDR1 and CDR2 are MDHEN and SYDVKM. The V and J ends lost 5 bases and 4 bases, in that order; junction bases with no gene match: 7. The CDR3 has 15 amino acids. The CDR3 protein is CASSEQGVAGNTIYF. CDR3 sequence (DNA): TGTGCCAGCAGTGAACAGGGGGTTGCCGGAAACACCATATATTTT.

The chain employs TRBV5-1 and TRBJ2-7; D might be TRBD2 (5 bases). The germline gives CDR1 SGHRS, CDR2 YFSETQ. The CDR3 spans 13 residues. The V end lost 2 bases, the J end lost 4 bases, and 10 bases lay between the germline ends. CDR3 sequence: CASSFEGAYEQYF. In nucleotides, the CDR3 is TGCGCCAGCAGCTTTGAGGGCGCTTACGAGCAGTACTTC.

J is TRBJ1-1 and V is TRBV6-5, with D maybe TRBD1 (6 bases). Germline CDR1 is MNHEY and CDR2 is SVGAGI. The CDR3 totals 13 residues. V lost 7 bases to trimming and J lost 2 bases, with 11 bases between them. The CDR3 sequence: CASNYRDNTEAFF. The CDR3 DNA reads as TGTGCCAGCAACTACAGGGATAACACTGAAGCTTTCTTT.

This chain links TRBV4-2 with TRBJ2-7, with a possible D match to TRBD1 (5 bases). The germline V and J ends were trimmed by 0 bases and 2 bases, with 11 bases remaining between them. This CDR3 spans 15 amino acids. Per germline, CDR1 LGHNA and CDR2 YNFKEQ. The CDR3 DNA sequence: TGTGCCAGCAGCCAAGACTGGACGACAGCCTACGAGCAGTACTTC. This encodes CASSQDWTTAYEQYF.

A few counts support this clone. This CDR3 is CASRTGFRGYTF. CDR3 nucleotides: TGTGCCAGCAGGACAGGGTTTCGCGGCTACACCTTC. The genes are TRBV6-5 and TRBJ1-2; 7 bases are shared with TRBD1. The CDR3 runs to 12 residues. Germline-derived CDR1 and CDR2 are MNHEY and SVGAGI. The V and J ends lost 6 bases and 8 bases, in that order; junction bases with no gene match: 6.

The chain links TRBV9 to TRBJ2-7; TRBD2 matches 13 bases. Unmatched junction bases numbered 14, after V lost 1 base and J lost 1 base. This CDR3 is 20 amino acids long. Germline V lookup: CDR1 SGDLS, CDR2 YYNGEE. In DNA, the CDR3 is TGTGCCAGCAGCGTAAACCGGGACCCGGGACTAGCGGGATCATCCTACGAGCAGTACTTC. It is translated as CASSVNRDPGLAGSSYEQYF.

The chain carries TRBV7-8 and TRBJ2-2, with 14 bases aligning to TRBD2. CDR1 SGHVS and CDR2 FQNEAQ come from the germline V gene. V was clipped by 6 bases and J by 7 bases; unmatched bases: 4. CDR3 length equals 15 residues. The CDR3 region is CASSFGLAGGGELFF. CDR3 sequence (DNA): TGTGCCAGCAGTTTCGGACTAGCGGGGGGCGGGGAGCTGTTTTTT.